A single sample is the source of the 6 T cell receptor beta chains below, sequenced in a study of T cells in Graves' hyperthyroidism and ophthalmopathy. The source material, RNA transcripts, was used to amplify TCR beta CDR3 regions. When the TCR CDR3 underwent first-round RT-PCR, the HTBI primer set was used. One entry per CDR3 protein, called by TCRdb with MiXCR from the multiplex PCR reads. The sample yields roughly 700,000 distinct CDR3 sequences, about 35% seen once. The sample was blood. These receptors were taken from a woman in her forties with Graves' hyperthyroidism.

As regards this clonotype: Compared with germline, one end of the junction differs, possibly owing to a read error. The chain links TRBV5-1 to TRBJ2-2; 7 bases are shared with TRBD1. CDR3 size: 16 residues. In germline, CDR1 is SGHRS, CDR2 YFSETQ. DNA for the CDR3: TGTGCCAGCAGCCAAGGCCCAGGGGGTATCACCGGGGAGCTGTTTTTT. It encodes CASSQGPGGITGELFF.

This clonotype was observed at least ten times. The rearrangement links TRBV4-1 to TRBJ1-6; no firm D call. The length of the CDR3 is 14 residues. V gave up 2 bases and J gave up 7 bases, with 9 bases separating them. Germline V gives CDR1 MGHRA, CDR2 YSYEKL. The CDR3 protein is CASSQFMDNSPLHF. In DNA, the CDR3 is TGCGCCAGCAGCCAATTCATGGACAATTCACCCCTCCACTTT.

To note about this clonotype: One end of the junction does not line up with germline, which may come from a read error. The chain has TRBV19 and TRBJ2-6, with a tentative D call TRBD1 (6 bases). The CDR3 loop spans 16 amino acids. The germline CDR1 and CDR2 sequences are LNHDA and SQIVND (reference sequence). CDR3 DNA: TGTGCCAGTGGTAGCCTTCCAGGGGCTGGGACCAACGTCCTGACTTTC. Its protein product is CASGSLPGAGTNVLTF. The full variable domain, completed using reference TRBV19 and TRBJ2-6, is DGGITQSPKYLFRKEGQNVTLSCEQNLNHDAMYWYRQDPGQGLRLIYYSQIVNDFQKGDIAEGYSVSREKKESFPLTVTSAQKNPTAFYLCASGSLPGAGTNVLTFGAGSRLTVL.

The V call is TRBV10-3, the J call TRBJ2-6, with a weak D call TRBD2 (7 bases). CDR3 length: 15 residues. The V end was cut by 10 bases, the J end by 3 bases, with 16 bases between. Germline V gene lookup returns CDR1 ENHRY and CDR2 SYGVKD. The CDR3: CASNGGAGGANVLTF. The CDR3 DNA reads TGTGCCAGCAATGGGGGGGCCGGTGGGGCCAACGTCCTGACTTTC.

In this sample, this clonotype turned up many times. The rearrangement joins TRBV10-3 to TRBJ1-2, with D possibly matching TRBD1 (6 bases). The CDR3 loop spans 15 amino acids. V lost 5 bases and J 0 bases, leaving 13 bases between the germline ends. Per the germline V gene, CDR1 is ENHRY and CDR2 is SYGVKD. The CDR3 DNA sequence: TGTGCCATCAGTCCAAGGACAGTTACTAACTATGGCTACACCTTC. Encoded protein: CAISPRTVTNYGYTF.

V gene TRBV20-1 combines with J gene TRBJ2-2, with D hard to call. The CDR3 spans 11 residues. The ends were cut back, 5 bases at V and 8 bases at J, with 9 bases in the middle. Per germline, CDR1 DFQATT and CDR2 SNEGSKA (reference sequence). The chain's CDR3 is CSAHWAGELFF. The CDR3, as DNA: TGCAGTGCTCACTGGGCAGGGGAGCTGTTTTTT.